These T cell receptor beta chains were read from a single sample in a study of human T cells and chemical hapten exposure. TCRdb reprocessed the RACE reads via MiXCR and lists one record per CDR3 protein. This table has about 360,000 distinct CDR3 sequences, about 4.8% appearing once. This material consisted of whole blood, taken in connection with sensitization to the hapten diphenylcyclopropenone (DPC). Receptor source: a woman aged 45-59 years with alopecia areata. Some clones in this sample may be carry-over from other donors' samples. The conserved cysteine and the conserved F or W are not part of the CDR3 here.

v_call,cdr3_aa
TRBV29-1,SVVRPTYNEQF
TRBV4-3,ASSQDQASNQPQH
TRBV2,ASSVRQGNQPQH
TRBV11-2,ASSPPPRIGRQETQY
TRBV28,ASWSGNGYT
TRBV11-2,ASSLGTGVTQY
TRBV5-1,ASSLVLGQGEVNTEAF
TRBV20-1,SARRAALVETQY
TRBV2,ASTWGDPAFNEQF
TRBV29-1,SSGTATDTQY
TRBV20-1,SARLKGLRADTQY
TRBV10-3,AISRGIPPYEQY
TRBV29-1,SVGTDTQY
TRBV20-1,SARTGTSGGNEQF
TRBV29-1,SVESPGLAGGPPQDTQY
TRBV6-5,ASSNGGYNEQF
TRBV7-2,ASSLWTSGDSDTQY
TRBV7-9,ASGGRAGTEAF
TRBV12-3/TRBV12-4,ASSAPGTNIQY
TRBV20-1,SARDYRGGWTGELF
TRBV20-1,SARDGLAGEYEQY
TRBV7-2,ASSSEGYSYEQY
TRBV9,ASSVGGHYTDTQY
TRBV6-1,ASRPLPNTEAF
TRBV4-3,ASSQDWDTYEQY
TRBV25-1,ASSANGGGDTQY
TRBV7-2,ASSLARTSGRDTQY
TRBV13,ASSSSLGTPPLEQY
TRBV29-1,SAVGWGATDTQY
TRBV9,ASSVGANVLT
TRBV7-9,ASSFRNEQF
TRBV7-9,ASKVPILPNPNPGGYT
TRBV12-3/TRBV12-4,ASRVSGGSSYNEQF
TRBV11-2,ASSSPWEKLF
TRBV6-1,ASSEAGQGWNPEAF
TRBV12-3/TRBV12-4,ASTYYGRGAETQY
TRBV7-9,ASSLGGGGYEQY
TRBV19,ASSIYGTGLTKNIQY
TRBV11-2,ASSLDPSPNTEAF
TRBV7-8,ASTPGLAGVGTQY
TRBV28,ASSFENSGNTIY
TRBV6-5,ASSGWTGSSDEQF
TRBV20-1,SARDGGVVYNEQF
TRBV3-1,ASSQGQANVLT
TRBV4-3,ASSQEWTSGREVQF
TRBV20-1,SARSGQGSYEQY
TRBV27,ASSSPKGLNTEAF
TRBV28,ASSLPGLARTDTQY
TRBV19,ASSIGTNEQF
TRBV5-1,ASSSGPRGTEAF
TRBV29-1,SVALTLLNYGYT
TRBV20-1,SASGAGEQY
TRBV10-2,ASSGSGTQY
TRBV6-2/TRBV6-3,ASSYLTSTGREEAF
TRBV6-5,ASSYRAGLGTEAF
TRBV7-9,ASSQWPGQGTYEQY
TRBV29-1,SVESGTTEAF